A single T cell receptor (beta chain) is shown here with its context. These data are taken from a study of blood T cell repertoires in COVID-19. Generated by immunoSEQ multiplex PCR, the TCRdb table keeps only in-frame clones and is missing some. The data show roughly 330,000 clones, with around 92% seen just once and 5% to 7% held by the top ten. J lost 0 bases, V lost 10 bases, and 8 bases had no gene match. CDR3 size: 14 residues. The germline gives CDR1 LNHDA, CDR2 SQIVND (reference sequence). Sequenced sample: peripheral blood. The source is a man aged 18-30 years who had recovered from COVID-19. The chain joins TRBV19 to TRBJ1-1, with TRBD1 matching over 7 bases. The CDR3 region is CATRTGQMNTEAFF. The CDR3 DNA follows: TGTGCCACCAGGACAGGTCAGATGAACACTGAAGCTTTCTTT.